The rows below give T cell receptor beta chains drawn from one sample of a study of human T cells and chemical hapten exposure. One entry per CDR3 protein, called by TCRdb with MiXCR from the RACE reads. Here the sample spans roughly 110,000 distinct CDR3 sequences, around 12% being singletons. The sequencing here drew on whole blood, taken in connection with sensitization to the hapten diphenylcyclopropenone (DPC). The receptors here all came from a woman aged 45-65 years with alopecia areata. Some clones in this sample may be carry-over from other donors' samples. CDR3s include the opening cysteine and the closing phenylalanine or tryptophan. The D gene is left open where the match is weak. Size tells how often a clone was seen (once, few, many) or the class of an expanded clone, and some rows leave it out.

TRBV28	.	TRBJ1-2	.	TGTGCCAGCAGTCAGACAGCCCGAGGCTATGGCTACACCTTC	CASSQTARGYGYTF
TRBV19	.	TRBJ1-4	.	TGTGCCACTAGCAGGTCAACTAATGAAAAACTGTTTTTT	CATSRSTNEKLFF
TRBV2	TRBD2	TRBJ2-2	few	TGTGCCAGCAGTGAAACTAGCGTAGGCGGGGAGCTGTTTTTT	CASSETSVGGELFF
TRBV7-2	TRBD1	TRBJ1-4	many	TGTGCCAGCAGGAGACAGGGGGCTGGCGAAAAACTGTTTTTT	CASRRQGAGEKLFF
TRBV5-5	TRBD1	TRBJ1-2	few	TGTGCCAGCAGCTTGGATCCTGGGACAGGGGCCTATGGCTACACCTTC	CASSLDPGTGAYGYTF
TRBV5-4	TRBD1	TRBJ2-2	few	TGTGCCAGCAGGGACCTACAGGGGAAGGCCGGGGAGCTGTTTTTT	CASRDLQGKAGELFF
TRBV11-2	.	TRBJ2-6	many	TGTGCCAGCAGCCGGACCCAGGGGGGTCCCTCTGGGGCCAACGTCCTGACTTTC	CASSRTQGGPSGANVLTF
TRBV2	TRBD1	TRBJ1-1	many	TGTGCCAGCAACGGACAGGGCGGGACTGAAGCTTTCTTT	CASNGQGGTEAFF
TRBV7-2	TRBD1	TRBJ1-2	few	TGTGCCAGCAGCTTAGTCCCCGAGCGGACAGGTGGCTACACCTTC	CASSLVPERTGGYTF
TRBV5-1	TRBD2	TRBJ2-5	.	TGCGCCAGCAGACAAGCCAGCGGGAGCAGCGAGACCCAGTACTTC	CASRQASGSSETQYF
TRBV5-8	.	TRBJ2-6	few	TGTGCCAGCAGAATAATTGCGGCCAACGTCCTGACTTTC	CASRIIAANVLTF
TRBV24-1	.	TRBJ2-1	.	TGTGCCACCAGTGATTTATCTCTGTCCGGTGAGCAGTTCTTC	CATSDLSLSGEQFF
TRBV6-6	.	TRBJ2-7	few	TGTGCCAGCAGTTACTCGGCCCGAGGGGACGAGCAGTACTTC	CASSYSARGDEQYF
TRBV14	TRBD1	TRBJ2-7	.	TGTGCCAGCAGCCAGGGCGGACAGGGTACGAGATCCTACGAGCAGTACTTC	CASSQGGQGTRSYEQYF
TRBV2	TRBD2	TRBJ2-3	many	TGTGCCAGCCAGGCCTACTTTGGACTAGCGGAGAGCACAGATACGCAGTATTTT	CASQAYFGLAESTDTQYF
TRBV6-2/TRBV6-3	TRBD1	TRBJ2-2	.	TGTGCCAGCCGGACAGGGCGGGCCGGGGAGCTGTTTTTT	CASRTGRAGELFF
TRBV12-3/TRBV12-4	.	TRBJ1-5	many	TGTGCCAGCAGCACCGTGGTGAATCAGCCCCAGCATTTT	CASSTVVNQPQHF
TRBV5-5	.	TRBJ1-6	.	TGTGCCAGCAGCTTGCTTCACGGGAATTATAATTCACCCCTCCACTTT	CASSLLHGNYNSPLHF
TRBV6-5	TRBD2	TRBJ2-3	many	TGTGCCAGCAGTTACCTGACTAGCGGAGACACAGATACGCAGTATTTT	CASSYLTSGDTDTQYF
TRBV6-5	.	TRBJ2-1	.	TGTGCCAGCGGAGAAGATAGACGGGGGAATGAGCAGTTCTTC	CASGEDRRGNEQFF
TRBV14	.	TRBJ2-7	few	TGTGCCAGCAATTTGGGGAGGACTCACGAGCAGTACTTC	CASNLGRTHEQYF
TRBV19	.	TRBJ2-1	.	TGTGCCAGTAGTATAGTCAATGAGCAGTTCTTC	CASSIVNEQFF
TRBV7-6	.	TRBJ2-6	.	TGTGCCAGCAGCACGCGTAATCCAGGGGTCCTGACTTTC	CASSTRNPGVLTF
TRBV4-2	.	TRBJ2-7	.	TGTGCCAGCAGCCAAGATCTCAACGCCCCCTACGAGCAGTACTTC	CASSQDLNAPYEQYF
TRBV11-2	.	TRBJ1-1	few	TGTGCCAGCAGCTCGTGGGGTCCCAATGAAGCTTTCTTT	CASSSWGPNEAFF
TRBV18	.	TRBJ1-4	few	TGTGCCAGCTCATCGGCGTATTTCGCAACTAATGAAAAACTGTTTTTT	CASSSAYFATNEKLFF
TRBV3-1	.	TRBJ2-5	.	TGTGCCAGCAGCCAATTTGACAGGGAGACCCAGTACTTC	CASSQFDRETQYF
TRBV14	.	TRBJ1-3	few	TGTGCCAGCAGCCCCTCAAGGCCAGCAAACACCATATATTTT	CASSPSRPANTIYF
TRBV7-9	.	TRBJ1-5	.	TGTGCCAGCAGCTTATGGGGCAGCAATCAGCCCCAGCATTTT	CASSLWGSNQPQHF
TRBV2	.	TRBJ1-1	few	TGTGCCAGCAGTGAAGGAGGAGTGGGAGCTTTCTTT	CASSEGGVGAFF
TRBV7-2	TRBD2	TRBJ2-7	.	TGTGCCAGCAGCTTCTCGGCGGGAGTAGGGGAGCAGTACTTC	CASSFSAGVGEQYF
TRBV29-1	TRBD2	TRBJ2-3	few	TGCAGCGTTGGGGGACTAGCGGGAGGACGCTTCACAGATACGCAGTATTTT	CSVGGLAGGRFTDTQYF
TRBV6-5	TRBD2	TRBJ2-1	.	TGTGCCAGCAGTTACGGGACTAGCGGGGGAACCAATGAGCAGTTCTTC	CASSYGTSGGTNEQFF
TRBV11-3	.	TRBJ2-3	few	TGTGCCAGCAGCGCTGGCGGGCCAGATACGCAGTATTTT	CASSAGGPDTQYF
TRBV5-1	TRBD2	TRBJ2-1	few	TGCGCCAGCACCCATGGACTAGCGAATGAGCAGTTCTTC	CASTHGLANEQFF
TRBV4-3	TRBD1	TRBJ1-4	.	TGCGCCAGCAGCCCAACCGGGACAGGGAATGAAAAACTGTTTTTT	CASSPTGTGNEKLFF
TRBV2	.	TRBJ2-7	few	TGTGCCAGCAGGAGGACTGTCGGGGAGCAGTACTTC	CASRRTVGEQYF
TRBV14	TRBD1	TRBJ2-3	.	TGTGCCAGCAGCCAATGGGGGACAGTTCGGGATACGCAGTATTTT	CASSQWGTVRDTQYF
TRBV7-2	TRBD2	TRBJ2-3	many	TGTGCCAGCAGCGTCTCCGGGACTAGCGGGGTGGATACGCAGTATTTT	CASSVSGTSGVDTQYF
TRBV6-6	.	TRBJ2-5	few	TGTGCCAGCAGTTCCACGGGGACGTACCAAGAGACCCAGTACTTC	CASSSTGTYQETQYF
TRBV7-9	TRBD2	TRBJ2-2	many	TGTGCCAGCAAATCTAGCGGGGGAAGAACCGGGGAGCTGTTTTTT	CASKSSGGRTGELFF
TRBV6-5	.	TRBJ2-1	.	TGTGCCAGCAGTTCCCGACTTACTAACAATGAGCAGTTCTTC	CASSSRLTNNEQFF
TRBV7-9	.	TRBJ1-6	few	TGTGCCAGCAGCCCCCCGGGGAATTCACCCCTCCACTTT	CASSPPGNSPLHF
TRBV15	.	TRBJ2-7	.	TGTGCCACCAGCAGGAAACAACCGGGAAACTACGAGCAGTACTTC	CATSRKQPGNYEQYF
TRBV29-1	.	TRBJ1-1	few	TGCAGCGTTGGAGAGAACACTGAAGCTTTCTTT	CSVGENTEAFF
TRBV7-8	TRBD1	TRBJ2-5	.	TGTGCCAGCAGCTTAGTCCCCCCCGGGACAGGGGATGGGACCCAGTACTTC	CASSLVPPGTGDGTQYF
TRBV7-7	.	TRBJ2-1	.	TGTGCTAGCAGCCCGGGAACTCCCTCCAGTGAGCAGTTCTTC	CASSPGTPSSEQFF
TRBV20-1	.	TRBJ1-6	.	TGCAGTGCTAGACAAAAGCAGGGTTCACCCCTCCACTTT	CSARQKQGSPLHF